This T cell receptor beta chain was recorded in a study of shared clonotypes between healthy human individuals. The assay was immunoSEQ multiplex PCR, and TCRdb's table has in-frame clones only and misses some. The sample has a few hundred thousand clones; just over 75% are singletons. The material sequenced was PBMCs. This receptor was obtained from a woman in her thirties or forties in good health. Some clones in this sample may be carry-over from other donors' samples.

CDR3 coding DNA: TGTGCCAGCAGCTTTTACAGCGGGAGCTCCTACAATGAGCAGTTCTTC. Translating gives CASSFYSGSSYNEQFF. The rearrangement links TRBV7-2 to TRBJ2-1; 8 bases match TRBD2. Germline V gene sequence: CDR1 SGHTA, CDR2 FQGNSA. The CDR3 consists of 16 residues. With V trimmed by 3 bases and J by 0 bases, 4 bases remained unmatched.